These T cell receptor beta chains were read from a single sample in a study of CXCR3-negative and CXCR3-positive naive CD8 T cells. TCRdb reprocessed the 5' RACE reads and stores each CDR3 protein as one record, lacking DNA. Listed are about 50,000 distinct CDR3 sequences; approximately 0.4% falls within the top ten. Sequenced: naive CXCR3- CD8+ T cells from blood. The receptor set was obtained from a human donor in good health. Some clones in this sample may be carry-over from other donors' samples. Each CDR3 is given with its conserved first and last residue. The order of the fields is clone size, J gene, V gene, CDR3 protein. Expanded clones get a size class; other rows say once, few or many, or leave the size out.

size: -
J: TRBJ2-3
V: TRBV7-8
CDR3: CASSLVDGRVLGTDTQYF

size: -
J: TRBJ2-7
V: TRBV6-4
CDR3: CASSLGTGIYYEQYF

size: -
J: TRBJ1-5
V: TRBV5-1
CDR3: CASSLEGGTNQPQHF

size: -
J: TRBJ2-1
V: TRBV29-1
CDR3: CSVEDRLAGAYNEQFF

size: -
J: TRBJ2-1
V: TRBV29-1
CDR3: CSVVSGAQYNEQFF

size: -
J: TRBJ2-1
V: TRBV29-1
CDR3: CSVSSRGSSYNEQFF

size: -
J: TRBJ2-3
V: TRBV27
CDR3: CASSLLDGSTDTQYF

size: -
J: TRBJ1-2
V: TRBV4-3
CDR3: CASSHLLWGRGSNYPNYGYTF

size: -
J: TRBJ2-2
V: TRBV29-1
CDR3: CSVAGSEELFF

size: -
J: TRBJ2-1
V: TRBV6-1
CDR3: CASSRRGRDEQFF

size: -
J: TRBJ2-5
V: TRBV3-1
CDR3: CASSQEVVRVGQETQYF

size: -
J: TRBJ2-7
V: TRBV6-5
CDR3: CASGGQGNSYEQYF

size: -
J: TRBJ2-6
V: TRBV7-9
CDR3: CASSLRTGESGANVLTF

size: -
J: TRBJ2-2
V: TRBV4-1
CDR3: CASSQGMAGELFF

size: -
J: TRBJ2-7
V: TRBV12-3/TRBV12-4
CDR3: CASSLDVGRYEQYF

size: -
J: TRBJ1-4
V: TRBV4-3
CDR3: CASSPTGTGINEKLFF

size: -
J: TRBJ2-7
V: TRBV7-9
CDR3: CASSSIAGAYEQYF

size: -
J: TRBJ1-2
V: TRBV29-1
CDR3: CSVRTGAISDGYTF

size: -
J: TRBJ2-3
V: TRBV28
CDR3: CASSPKVLAGGRRATQYF

size: -
J: TRBJ1-3
V: TRBV20-1
CDR3: CSARPQDRNSGNTIYF

size: -
J: TRBJ2-5
V: TRBV7-9
CDR3: CASSLVQGIEETQYF

size: -
J: TRBJ2-1
V: TRBV7-3
CDR3: CASSNTFSGGPFSYNEQFF

size: -
J: TRBJ1-2
V: TRBV7-9
CDR3: CASSYLQGEPRDGYTF

size: -
J: TRBJ2-7
V: TRBV7-9
CDR3: CASSRSGTDSYEQYF

size: medium-sized
J: TRBJ2-2
V: TRBV7-7
CDR3: CASSLDPAAEALANTGELFF

size: -
J: TRBJ2-7
V: TRBV27
CDR3: CASSSPGQGYEQYF

size: -
J: TRBJ2-5
V: TRBV12-3/TRBV12-4
CDR3: CASSGTISGYIGETQYF

size: -
J: TRBJ2-5
V: TRBV7-9
CDR3: CASSPRGVGGVGETQYF

size: -
J: TRBJ1-1
V: TRBV7-2
CDR3: CASSLWGTTEAFF

size: -
J: TRBJ2-5
V: TRBV15
CDR3: CATSRDPTSGGTFQETQYF

size: -
J: TRBJ2-1
V: TRBV28
CDR3: CASSLDSYNEQFF

size: -
J: TRBJ1-1
V: TRBV15
CDR3: CATSRDPPRGLNTEAFF

size: -
J: TRBJ1-2
V: TRBV25-1
CDR3: CASSAGGSYGYTF

size: -
J: TRBJ1-1
V: TRBV12-3/TRBV12-4
CDR3: CASSLGSPEAFF

size: -
J: TRBJ2-1
V: TRBV7-3
CDR3: CASSLGGSNEQFF

size: -
J: TRBJ2-5
V: TRBV29-1
CDR3: CSVELAGIWETQYF

size: -
J: TRBJ1-4
V: TRBV5-6
CDR3: CASSLGTGHATNEKLFF

size: -
J: TRBJ1-5
V: TRBV7-2
CDR3: CASSPSLTEGSQPQHF

size: -
J: TRBJ2-3
V: TRBV29-1
CDR3: CSVEGGRPITDTQYF

size: -
J: TRBJ2-7
V: TRBV7-9
CDR3: CASSADRGLIGTSSYEQYF

size: -
J: TRBJ2-5
V: TRBV5-1
CDR3: CASSLMQRGQETQYF

size: -
J: TRBJ1-1
V: TRBV12-5
CDR3: CASGPNVNTEAFF

size: -
J: TRBJ2-1
V: TRBV29-1
CDR3: CSVDPGLAGTFLPGEQFF